The rows below give T cell receptor beta chains drawn from one sample of a study of blood T cell repertoires in COVID-19. This table comes from immunoSEQ multiplex PCR, and its TCRdb copy is limited to in-frame clones, with some not included. The table records about 130,000 clones, 78% of them present only once. The sample taken for sequencing was peripheral blood. These receptors were collected from a man in his fifties or sixties who had recovered from COVID-19. Each CDR3 is given with its conserved first and last residue. The order of the fields is clone size, J gene, V gene, D gene, CDR3 DNA, CDR3 protein. D genes are given only for firm matches. Clone size is given for some rows only: seen once, a few or many times, or a class if the clone is expanded.

- | TRBJ1-2 | TRBV14 | TRBD1 | TGTGCCAGCAGCCGAGCCGGGACAGGGGGCTATGGCTACACCTTC | CASSRAGTGGYGYTF
- | TRBJ2-5 | TRBV7-8 | - | TGTGCCAGCAGCCCCCTCCAAGAGACCCAGTACTTC | CASSPLQETQYF
once | TRBJ2-7 | TRBV5-1 | TRBD1 | TGCGCCAGCAGGGGCGTGACAGGGGAGCAGTACTTC | CASRGVTGEQYF
- | TRBJ1-1 | TRBV21-1 | - | TGTGCCAGCAGCAAGCAGGTCAGGGGGCTCATGAACACTGAAGCTTTCTTT | CASSKQVRGLMNTEAFF
- | TRBJ1-1 | TRBV29-1 | TRBD1 | TGCAGCGTAAAGCAGGGGGCAGCCCGGTATGCTTTCTTT | CSVKQGAARYAFF
- | TRBJ1-2 | TRBV19 | TRBD1 | TGTGCCAGTAGTATCCGGGACAGGGGAGGTACAGACTATGGCTACACCTTC | CASSIRDRGGTDYGYTF
- | TRBJ2-7 | TRBV11-3 | - | TGTGCCAGCAGCTTCGGGTCCTACGAGCAGTACTTC | CASSFGSYEQYF
- | TRBJ2-7 | TRBV6-6 | - | TGTGCCAGCAGTTACTCCGTGGGACATCTCCTCTACGAGCAGTACTTC | CASSYSVGHLLYEQYF
few | TRBJ1-1 | TRBV7-9 | - | TGTGCCAGCAGCTTACTCTGGAACACTGAAGCTTTCTTT | CASSLLWNTEAFF
- | TRBJ2-1 | TRBV10-3 | TRBD2 | TGTGCCATCAGTGAGTCGCGGGGGGCCTACAATGAGCAGTTCTTC | CAISESRGAYNEQFF
- | TRBJ1-2 | TRBV19 | TRBD1 | TGTGCCAGTAGTACCTACCGGGACAGGGATACCTATGGCTACACCTTC | CASSTYRDRDTYGYTF
- | TRBJ2-1 | TRBV4-1 | TRBD1 | TGCGCCAGCAGCCAAGGCAGGACAGGGGGGGTTGAGCAGTTCTTC | CASSQGRTGGVEQFF
- | TRBJ2-7 | TRBV6-2/TRBV6-3 | - | TGTGCCAGCAGTTACTCGAGGCAGGGATTGTCCTACGAGCAGTACTTC | CASSYSRQGLSYEQYF
- | TRBJ2-1 | TRBV6-4 | - | TGTGCCAGCAAGCCCGGGACTGAGCACAATGAGCAGTTCTTC | CASKPGTEHNEQFF
- | TRBJ1-1 | TRBV27 | TRBD1 | TGTGCCAGCAGTGAATGGACAGGGAAGAACACTGAAGCTTTCTTT | CASSEWTGKNTEAFF
- | TRBJ2-3 | TRBV3-1/TRBV3-2 | TRBD1 | TGTGCCAGCAGCCAAGATCTCGGGACAGGGGGTGGAACGCAGTATTTT | CASSQDLGTGGGTQYF
- | TRBJ1-1 | TRBV7-9 | TRBD1 | TGTGCCAGCAGCTGGACAGGTGACACTGAAGCTTTCTTT | CASSWTGDTEAFF
- | TRBJ1-3 | TRBV15 | - | TGTGCCACCAGCAGAGAGGGGGCCGGTACAGCTGGAAACACCATATATTTT | CATSREGAGTAGNTIYF
few | TRBJ1-6 | TRBV5-1 | TRBD1 | TGCGCCAGCAGCTTGGCCTTTGGGACAGCTAATTCACCCCTCCACTTT | CASSLAFGTANSPLHF
- | TRBJ2-7 | TRBV6-2/TRBV6-3 | TRBD1 | TGTGCCAGCAGTCGCGACAGGGGGCTGATCGAGCAGTACTTC | CASSRDRGLIEQYF
- | TRBJ1-4 | TRBV11-2 | - | TGTGCCAGCAGCTTAGGTTCGGGGAAAGGTGAAAAACTGTTTTTT | CASSLGSGKGEKLFF
- | TRBJ1-6 | TRBV7-2 | - | TGTGCCAGCAGCTTGGGTCGAGGGGGTTCACCCCTCCACTTT | CASSLGRGGSPLHF
- | TRBJ1-2 | TRBV6-6 | - | TGTGCCAGCAGTTACTCGAGGGAAGACTATGGCTACACCTTC | CASSYSREDYGYTF
- | TRBJ2-5 | TRBV5-1 | TRBD1 | TGCGCCAGCAGCTTGGCCGCGGGGACAGGAAGCAAGGAGACCCAGTACTTC | CASSLAAGTGSKETQYF
- | TRBJ1-2 | TRBV5-4 | TRBD1 | TGTGCCAGCAGCTTGGGTGCAGGGGGCGCGTCCTATGGCTACACCTTC | CASSLGAGGASYGYTF
- | TRBJ1-5 | TRBV7-2 | TRBD1 | TGTGCCAGCAGCTTAGGGCCGGGACAGAGCAATCAGCCCCAGCATTTT | CASSLGPGQSNQPQHF
- | TRBJ1-5 | TRBV14 | - | TGTGCCAGCAGCCAAGAAACAGATTCCAATCAGCCCCAGCATTTT | CASSQETDSNQPQHF
- | TRBJ1-1 | TRBV28 | - | TGTGCCAGCAGTCGCCCCTCAACTCAGAACACTGAAGCTTTCTTT | CASSRPSTQNTEAFF
few | TRBJ2-7 | TRBV6-6 | - | TGTGCCAGCCGAGAAGAGAGCTACGAGCAGTACTTC | CASREESYEQYF
- | TRBJ1-5 | TRBV7-2 | - | TGTGCCAGCAGCCTTAGCAATCAGCCCCAGCATTTT | CASSLSNQPQHF
- | TRBJ2-2 | TRBV7-7 | - | TGTGCTAGCAGCTTAGGAGGAGGCGGAGGGCGCACCGGGGAGCTGTTTTTT | CASSLGGGGGRTGELFF
few | TRBJ2-1 | TRBV9 | - | TGTGCCAGCAGCGATGATGTGCTAGTCTACAATGAGCAGTTCTTC | CASSDDVLVYNEQFF
few | TRBJ2-2 | TRBV2 | - | TGTGCCAGCAGCTTACAGGCGAACACCGGGGAGCTGTTTTTT | CASSLQANTGELFF
- | TRBJ2-3 | TRBV6-2/TRBV6-3 | TRBD2 | TGTGCCAGCAGCCCTACGGCCCTTGGACTAGCGGGGGTTGATACGCAGTATTTT | CASSPTALGLAGVDTQYF
- | TRBJ2-1 | TRBV6-5 | - | TGTGCCAGCAGTTACTCTGGCGGGCGACACAATGAGCAGTTCTTC | CASSYSGGRHNEQFF
- | TRBJ1-2 | TRBV19 | TRBD1 | TGTGCCACCTCCGGGACAGGGGGCAACTATGGCTACACCTTC | CATSGTGGNYGYTF
- | TRBJ2-7 | TRBV5-1 | TRBD2 | TGCGCCAGCAACGTCGGAAGCGGGAGAGAAGGGCAGTACTTC | CASNVGSGREGQYF
- | TRBJ1-2 | TRBV28 | TRBD1 | TGTGCCAGCAGTATACCGGGACAGAATTTCTATGGCTACACCTTC | CASSIPGQNFYGYTF
- | TRBJ1-6 | TRBV7-2 | TRBD1 | TGTGCCAGCAGCTTAAATGCCCCCCGGGGACAGTTTAATAATTCACCCCTCCACTTT | CASSLNAPRGQFNNSPLHF
- | TRBJ1-3 | TRBV21-1 | - | TGTGCCAGCAGCATACTCGGACTAGGAAACACCATATATTTT | CASSILGLGNTIYF
- | TRBJ2-7 | TRBV24-1 | TRBD1 | TGTGCCACCAGTGACCCCGGACAGGGTTCATACGAGCAGTACTTC | CATSDPGQGSYEQYF
- | TRBJ2-1 | TRBV5-1 | - | TGCGCCAGCAGCCAGGAAGGGAGGACCTACAATGAGCAGTTCTTC | CASSQEGRTYNEQFF
- | TRBJ1-2 | TRBV19 | TRBD1 | TGTGCCAGTAGTACGACAGGGGATGGAGGCTACACCTTC | CASSTTGDGGYTF
- | TRBJ2-3 | TRBV10-3 | - | TGTGCCACCCAGTGGACAGATACGCAGTATTTT | CATQWTDTQYF
- | TRBJ2-2 | TRBV11-3 | TRBD1 | TGTGCCAGCAGCTCCGGGACAGCAGCCGGGGAGCTGTTTTTT | CASSSGTAAGELFF
- | TRBJ2-4 | TRBV19 | - | TGTGCCAGTAGTCGGGGACTGGTAAACATTCAGTACTTC | CASSRGLVNIQYF
- | TRBJ2-4 | TRBV6-2/TRBV6-3 | TRBD1 | TGTGCCAGCAGTGGCCCTAGACAGGGGACATACTACTCCAAAAACATTCAGTACTTC | CASSGPRQGTYYSKNIQYF
- | TRBJ2-6 | TRBV9 | - | TGTGCCAGCAGCGTAGCGGTAGGGGGAAATGGGGCCAACGTCCTGACTTTC | CASSVAVGGNGANVLTF